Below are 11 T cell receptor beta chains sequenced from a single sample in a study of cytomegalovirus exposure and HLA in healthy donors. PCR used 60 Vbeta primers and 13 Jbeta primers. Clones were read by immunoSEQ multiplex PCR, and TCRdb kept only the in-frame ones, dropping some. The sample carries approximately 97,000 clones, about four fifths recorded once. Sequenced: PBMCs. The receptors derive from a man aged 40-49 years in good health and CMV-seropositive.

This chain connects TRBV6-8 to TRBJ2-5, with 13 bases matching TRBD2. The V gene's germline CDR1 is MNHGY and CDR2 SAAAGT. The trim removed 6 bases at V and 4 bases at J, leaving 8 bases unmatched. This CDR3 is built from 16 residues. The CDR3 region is CASSQRLAGGRETQYF. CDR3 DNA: TGTGCCAGCAGCCAAAGACTAGCGGGAGGCAGAGAGACCCAGTACTTC.

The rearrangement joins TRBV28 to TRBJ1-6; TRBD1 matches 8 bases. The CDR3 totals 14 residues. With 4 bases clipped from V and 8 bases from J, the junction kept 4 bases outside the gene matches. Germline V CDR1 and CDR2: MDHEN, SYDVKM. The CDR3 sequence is CASSSGQGYSPLHF. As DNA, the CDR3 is TGTGCCAGCAGTTCAGGACAGGGTTATTCACCCCTCCACTTT. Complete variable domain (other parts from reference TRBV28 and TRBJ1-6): DVKVTQSSRYLVKRTGEKVFLECVQDMDHENMFWYRQDPGLGLRLIYFSYDVKMKEKGDIPEGYSVSREKKERFSLILESASTNQTSMYLCASSSGQGYSPLHFGNGTRLTVT.

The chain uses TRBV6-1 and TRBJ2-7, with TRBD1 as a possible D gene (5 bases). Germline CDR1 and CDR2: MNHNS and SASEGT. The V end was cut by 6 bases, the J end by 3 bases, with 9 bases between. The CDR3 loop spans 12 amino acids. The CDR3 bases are TGTGCCAGCAGAATTGACAGCTACGAGCAGTACTTC. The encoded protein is CASRIDSYEQYF.

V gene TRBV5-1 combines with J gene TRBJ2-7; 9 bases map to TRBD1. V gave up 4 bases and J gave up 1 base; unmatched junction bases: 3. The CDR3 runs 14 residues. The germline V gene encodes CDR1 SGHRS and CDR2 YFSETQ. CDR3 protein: CASSRDRESYEQYF. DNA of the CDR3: TGCGCCAGCAGCCGGGACAGGGAGTCCTACGAGCAGTACTTC. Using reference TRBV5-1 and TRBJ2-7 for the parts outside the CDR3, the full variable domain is KAGVTQTPRYLIKTRGQQVTLSCSPISGHRSVSWYQQTPGQGLQFLFEYFSETQRNKGNFPGRFSGRQFSNSRSEMNVSTLELGDSALYLCASSRDRESYEQYFGPGTRLTVT.

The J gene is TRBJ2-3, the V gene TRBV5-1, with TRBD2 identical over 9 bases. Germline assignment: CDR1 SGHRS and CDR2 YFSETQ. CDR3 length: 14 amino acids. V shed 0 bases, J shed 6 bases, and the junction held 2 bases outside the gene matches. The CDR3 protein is CASSLVLAGDTQYF. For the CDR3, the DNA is TGCGCCAGCAGCTTGGTGCTAGCGGGGGATACGCAGTATTTT.

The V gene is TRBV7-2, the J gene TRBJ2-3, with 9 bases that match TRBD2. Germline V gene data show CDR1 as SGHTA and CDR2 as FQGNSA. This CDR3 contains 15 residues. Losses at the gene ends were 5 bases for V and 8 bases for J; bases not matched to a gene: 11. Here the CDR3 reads CASSPDAGGHGTQYF. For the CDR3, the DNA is TGTGCCAGCAGCCCCGATGCGGGGGGGCACGGTACGCAGTATTTT.

The CDR3 sequence: CASSWSQQRELLETQYF. The CDR3, as DNA: TGTGCCAGCAGCTGGAGCCAACAGCGGGAGCTATTGGAGACCCAGTACTTC. The chain uses TRBV5-6 and TRBJ2-5, with 8 positions matching TRBD2. This CDR3 contains 17 residues. The germline gives CDR1 SGHDT, CDR2 YYEEEE. V lost 3 bases to trimming and J lost 5 bases; unmatched junction nucleotides: 15.

CDR3 bases: TGTGCCAGCAGTGAAGGGGCGGGTCTCATCTATGGCTACACCTTC. The encoded protein is CASSEGAGLIYGYTF. This chain links TRBV2 with TRBJ1-2, with D unclear. CDR3 length: 15 residues. Trimming took 1 base from V and 4 from J, leaving 13 bases between them. The germline gives CDR1 SNHLY, CDR2 FYNNEI.

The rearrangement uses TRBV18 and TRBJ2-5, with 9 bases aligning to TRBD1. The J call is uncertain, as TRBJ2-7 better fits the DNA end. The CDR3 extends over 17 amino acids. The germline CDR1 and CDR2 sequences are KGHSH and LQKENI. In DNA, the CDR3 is TGTGCCAGCTCACCAGTTACGGTAGGGACAGGGTACCACGAGCAGTACTTC. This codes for CASSPVTVGTGYHEQYF.

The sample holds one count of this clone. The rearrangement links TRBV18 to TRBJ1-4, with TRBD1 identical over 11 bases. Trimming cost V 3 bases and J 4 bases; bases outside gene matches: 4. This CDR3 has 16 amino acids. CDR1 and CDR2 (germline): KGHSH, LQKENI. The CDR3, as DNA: TGTGCCAGCTCACCGAGGACAGGGGGCCTTAATGAAAAACTGTTTTTT. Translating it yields CASSPRTGGLNEKLFF.

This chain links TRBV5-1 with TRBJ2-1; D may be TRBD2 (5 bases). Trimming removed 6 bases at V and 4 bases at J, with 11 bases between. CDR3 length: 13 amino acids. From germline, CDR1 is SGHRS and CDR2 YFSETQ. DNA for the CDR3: TGCGCCAGCACTCGACCGGGGTACAATGAGCAGTTCTTC. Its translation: CASTRPGYNEQFF.